The rows below give T cell receptor beta chains drawn from one sample of a study of cytomegalovirus exposure and HLA in healthy donors. Assay: immunoSEQ multiplex PCR; the TCRdb copy retains only in-frame clones and omits some. The sample has fewer than 200,000 clones; around 90% are singletons. The sample comprised PBMCs. These TCRs come from a boy younger than 10 in good health and CMV-seronegative. The CDR3 runs from the conserved cysteine through the conserved F or W. D genes are given only for firm matches. Expanded clones are given a class, and other clones once, few, many or no size at all.

d_call: TRBD1; v_call: TRBV28; j_call: TRBJ1-2; cdr3_length: 13; clone_size: .; cdr3_aa: CASSLTGNYGYTF; cdr3_nt: TGTGCCAGCAGTTTGACAGGGAACTATGGCTACACCTTC
d_call: TRBD2; v_call: TRBV19; j_call: TRBJ2-2; cdr3_length: 13; clone_size: .; cdr3_aa: CATSGGKPGELFF; cdr3_nt: TGTGCCACCTCGGGAGGGAAGCCCGGGGAGCTGTTTTTT
d_call: TRBD2; v_call: TRBV30; j_call: TRBJ2-5; cdr3_length: 12; clone_size: .; cdr3_aa: CALAGELETQYF; cdr3_nt: TGTGCGCTAGCGGGAGAGTTAGAGACCCAGTACTTC
d_call: TRBD2; v_call: TRBV5-1; j_call: TRBJ2-7; cdr3_length: 18; clone_size: .; cdr3_aa: CASSPYTSGPPSSYEQYF; cdr3_nt: TGCGCCAGCAGCCCATACACTAGCGGCCCTCCAAGCTCCTACGAGCAGTACTTC
d_call: TRBD2; v_call: TRBV15; j_call: TRBJ2-2; cdr3_length: 15; clone_size: .; cdr3_aa: CATSRGLGGTGELFF; cdr3_nt: TGTGCCACCAGCAGAGGTCTCGGGGGGACCGGGGAGCTGTTTTTT
d_call: TRBD1; v_call: TRBV5-1; j_call: TRBJ2-7; cdr3_length: 15; clone_size: few; cdr3_aa: CASSMGQGNYYEQYF; cdr3_nt: TGCGCCAGCAGCATGGGACAGGGAAACTACTACGAGCAGTACTTC
d_call: .; v_call: TRBV13; j_call: TRBJ2-7; cdr3_length: 15; clone_size: .; cdr3_aa: CASSPRGDTGYEQYF; cdr3_nt: TGTGCCAGCAGCCCCCGGGGGGACACCGGGTACGAGCAGTACTTC
d_call: TRBD2; v_call: TRBV5-3; j_call: TRBJ2-2; cdr3_length: 16; clone_size: .; cdr3_aa: CARSGPSGRPHRELFF; cdr3_nt: TGTGCCAGAAGCGGCCCTAGCGGGAGGCCCCACCGGGAGCTGTTTTTT
d_call: TRBD1; v_call: TRBV7-9; j_call: TRBJ1-6; cdr3_length: 15; clone_size: .; cdr3_aa: CASSLKGQGAQALHF; cdr3_nt: TGTGCCAGCAGCTTAAAGGGTCAGGGGGCGCAGGCCCTCCACTTT
d_call: .; v_call: TRBV6-1; j_call: TRBJ1-5; cdr3_length: 15; clone_size: .; cdr3_aa: CATLVHTGYGQPQHF; cdr3_nt: TGTGCCACCTTGGTTCATACAGGGTATGGACAGCCCCAGCATTTT
d_call: TRBD1; v_call: TRBV5-8; j_call: TRBJ2-1; cdr3_length: 15; clone_size: .; cdr3_aa: CASSYGRDSSNEQFF; cdr3_nt: TGTGCCAGCAGCTATGGACGGGACAGTAGTAATGAGCAGTTCTTC
d_call: .; v_call: TRBV4-1; j_call: TRBJ2-1; cdr3_length: 18; clone_size: .; cdr3_aa: CASSQVQIGGDTYNEQFF; cdr3_nt: TGCGCCAGCAGCCAAGTTCAGATTGGCGGGGATACCTACAATGAGCAGTTCTTC
d_call: .; v_call: TRBV10-3; j_call: TRBJ2-5; cdr3_length: 15; clone_size: .; cdr3_aa: CAISESIVLWETQYF; cdr3_nt: TGTGCCATCAGTGAGTCGATAGTCCTCTGGGAGACCCAGTACTTC
d_call: .; v_call: TRBV14; j_call: TRBJ2-6; cdr3_length: 17; clone_size: .; cdr3_aa: CASSLTWRNSGANVLTF; cdr3_nt: TGTGCCAGCAGCCTGACCTGGCGGAACTCTGGGGCCAACGTCCTGACTTTC
d_call: .; v_call: TRBV5-6; j_call: TRBJ2-1; cdr3_length: 13; clone_size: .; cdr3_aa: CASSLSTAGRQFF; cdr3_nt: TGTGCCAGCAGCTTGTCTACAGCCGGCAGGCAGTTCTTC
d_call: .; v_call: TRBV19; j_call: TRBJ1-6; cdr3_length: 23; clone_size: .; cdr3_aa: CASSRRLTGPRTSKSSYNSPLHF; cdr3_nt: TGTGCCAGTAGTCGTCGGTTAACAGGGCCCCGAACCTCAAAGAGCTCCTATAATTCACCCCTCCACTTT
d_call: .; v_call: TRBV27; j_call: TRBJ2-7; cdr3_length: 12; clone_size: .; cdr3_aa: CASSFKGDEQYF; cdr3_nt: TGTGCCAGCAGTTTTAAGGGGGACGAGCAGTACTTC
d_call: TRBD2; v_call: TRBV7-3; j_call: TRBJ2-7; cdr3_length: 19; clone_size: .; cdr3_aa: CASSFPGLAGPPTFYEQYF; cdr3_nt: TGTGCCAGCAGCTTCCCGGGACTAGCGGGGCCACCGACGTTCTACGAGCAGTACTTC
d_call: .; v_call: TRBV6-6; j_call: TRBJ1-3; cdr3_length: 11; clone_size: .; cdr3_aa: CASLSGNTIYF; cdr3_nt: TGTGCCAGTCTCTCTGGAAACACCATATATTTT
d_call: .; v_call: TRBV6-5; j_call: TRBJ1-4; cdr3_length: 12; clone_size: .; cdr3_aa: CASGQASEKLFF; cdr3_nt: TGTGCCAGCGGCCAGGCCTCCGAAAAACTGTTTTTT
d_call: .; v_call: TRBV28; j_call: TRBJ2-7; cdr3_length: 11; clone_size: .; cdr3_aa: CASKRRYEQYF; cdr3_nt: TGTGCCAGCAAAAGGCGGTACGAGCAGTACTTC
d_call: TRBD1; v_call: TRBV5-1; j_call: TRBJ2-3; cdr3_length: 18; clone_size: .; cdr3_aa: CASSPGTGGTTSTDTQYF; cdr3_nt: TGCGCCAGCAGTCCCGGGACAGGGGGGACCACTAGCACAGATACGCAGTATTTT
d_call: .; v_call: TRBV7-2; j_call: TRBJ1-5; cdr3_length: 14; clone_size: .; cdr3_aa: CASSLNGGNQPQHF; cdr3_nt: TGTGCCAGCAGCTTGAACGGAGGAAATCAGCCCCAGCATTTT
d_call: TRBD2; v_call: TRBV2; j_call: TRBJ2-7; cdr3_length: 10; clone_size: .; cdr3_aa: CASGEGLQYF; cdr3_nt: TGTGCCAGCGGGGAGGGCCTGCAGTACTTC
d_call: .; v_call: TRBV5-5; j_call: TRBJ2-2; cdr3_length: 14; clone_size: few; cdr3_aa: CASSPGQNTGELFF; cdr3_nt: TGTGCCAGCAGCCCAGGACAGAACACCGGGGAGCTGTTTTTT
d_call: .; v_call: TRBV9; j_call: TRBJ2-1; cdr3_length: 18; clone_size: .; cdr3_aa: CASSVEGGGASSYNEQFF; cdr3_nt: TGTGCCAGCAGCGTAGAGGGTGGGGGGGCGAGCTCCTACAATGAGCAGTTCTTC
d_call: .; v_call: TRBV21-1; j_call: TRBJ1-1; cdr3_length: 17; clone_size: few; cdr3_aa: CASSKGWRTVLNTEAFF; cdr3_nt: TGTGCCAGCAGCAAAGGTTGGAGGACAGTCTTGAACACTGAAGCTTTCTTT
d_call: .; v_call: TRBV5-1; j_call: TRBJ1-2; cdr3_length: 15; clone_size: .; cdr3_aa: CASSLGIGAPYGYTF; cdr3_nt: TGCGCCAGCAGCTTGGGGATAGGGGCACCCTATGGCTACACCTTC
d_call: TRBD2; v_call: TRBV7-9; j_call: TRBJ2-1; cdr3_length: 16; clone_size: .; cdr3_aa: CASGGTSGSIYNEQFF; cdr3_nt: TGTGCCAGCGGCGGGACTAGCGGGAGTATCTACAATGAGCAGTTCTTC
d_call: TRBD1; v_call: TRBV7-9; j_call: TRBJ2-5; cdr3_length: 14; clone_size: .; cdr3_aa: CASSFSGQGETQYF; cdr3_nt: TGTGCCAGCAGCTTTTCGGGACAGGGTGAGACCCAGTACTTC
d_call: .; v_call: TRBV30; j_call: TRBJ1-5; cdr3_length: 18; clone_size: .; cdr3_aa: CAWSVNGGGGWINQPQHF; cdr3_nt: TGTGCCTGGAGTGTAAATGGCGGGGGGGGGTGGATAAATCAGCCCCAGCATTTT
d_call: TRBD2; v_call: TRBV2; j_call: TRBJ2-1; cdr3_length: 14; clone_size: .; cdr3_aa: CASSEREMDNEQFF; cdr3_nt: TGTGCCAGCAGCGAGCGGGAGATGGACAATGAGCAGTTCTTC
d_call: TRBD1; v_call: TRBV5-1; j_call: TRBJ2-3; cdr3_length: 14; clone_size: .; cdr3_aa: CASSFDRVTDTQYF; cdr3_nt: TGCGCCAGCAGCTTCGACAGGGTCACAGATACGCAGTATTTT
d_call: .; v_call: TRBV28; j_call: TRBJ2-5; cdr3_length: 12; clone_size: .; cdr3_aa: CASSLRGQTQYF; cdr3_nt: TGTGCCAGCAGTCTCAGGGGTCAGACCCAGTACTTC
d_call: TRBD2; v_call: TRBV4-2; j_call: TRBJ2-1; cdr3_length: 18; clone_size: .; cdr3_aa: CASSPLGPAGGSGNEQFF; cdr3_nt: TGTGCCAGCAGCCCCCTAGGGCCAGCGGGAGGATCAGGGAATGAGCAGTTCTTC
d_call: TRBD1; v_call: TRBV7-9; j_call: TRBJ1-3; cdr3_length: 14; clone_size: few; cdr3_aa: CAGTGNHSGNTIYF; cdr3_nt: TGTGCCGGGACAGGGAATCACTCTGGAAACACCATATATTTT
d_call: TRBD2; v_call: TRBV19; j_call: TRBJ2-1; cdr3_length: 18; clone_size: .; cdr3_aa: CASSIGSAASGMVDEQFF; cdr3_nt: TGTGCCAGTAGTATCGGCTCGGCGGCTAGCGGGATGGTGGATGAGCAGTTCTTC
d_call: TRBD1; v_call: TRBV5-1; j_call: TRBJ1-6; cdr3_length: 14; clone_size: .; cdr3_aa: CASRPGQGSSPLHF; cdr3_nt: TGCGCCAGCAGGCCGGGACAGGGAAGTTCACCCCTCCACTTT
d_call: .; v_call: TRBV11-2; j_call: TRBJ2-5; cdr3_length: 15; clone_size: .; cdr3_aa: CASSFSLPGQETQYF; cdr3_nt: TGTGCCAGCAGCTTTTCTTTGCCCGGGCAAGAGACCCAGTACTTC
d_call: TRBD1; v_call: TRBV28; j_call: TRBJ2-7; cdr3_length: 15; clone_size: .; cdr3_aa: CASRYSDRESGEQYF; cdr3_nt: TGTGCCAGCAGGTATTCGGACAGGGAGTCCGGCGAGCAGTACTTC
d_call: .; v_call: TRBV6-8; j_call: TRBJ1-2; cdr3_length: 14; clone_size: .; cdr3_aa: CASSYSISSGTGTF; cdr3_nt: TGTGCCAGCAGTTACTCGATTTCAAGTGGGACTGGGACCTTC
d_call: .; v_call: TRBV28; j_call: TRBJ2-7; cdr3_length: 14; clone_size: .; cdr3_aa: CATKEGGRDYEQYF; cdr3_nt: TGTGCCACCAAAGAGGGGGGGAGGGATTACGAGCAGTACTTC
d_call: TRBD1; v_call: TRBV6-6; j_call: TRBJ2-5; cdr3_length: 13; clone_size: .; cdr3_aa: CASRQTGPKTQYF; cdr3_nt: TGTGCCAGCAGGCAGACAGGGCCGAAGACCCAGTACTTC
d_call: TRBD2; v_call: TRBV5-1; j_call: TRBJ2-3; cdr3_length: 19; clone_size: once; cdr3_aa: CASSSQRTTSGGAADTQYF; cdr3_nt: TGCGCCAGCAGCTCGCAGAGGACGACTAGCGGGGGGGCAGCAGATACGCAGTATTTT
d_call: TRBD2; v_call: TRBV7-9; j_call: TRBJ2-1; cdr3_length: 17; clone_size: .; cdr3_aa: CSSSSGTSGRTYNEQFF; cdr3_nt: TGTTCCAGCAGCTCCGGGACTAGCGGAAGGACCTACAATGAGCAGTTCTTC
d_call: .; v_call: TRBV7-3; j_call: TRBJ1-1; cdr3_length: 14; clone_size: .; cdr3_aa: CASSLGTSNTEAFF; cdr3_nt: TGTGCCAGCAGCCTGGGGACATCGAACACTGAAGCTTTCTTT
d_call: .; v_call: TRBV28; j_call: TRBJ1-4; cdr3_length: 14; clone_size: once; cdr3_aa: CASSLAGEVEKLFF; cdr3_nt: TGTGCCAGCAGTTTAGCAGGGGAAGTTGAAAAACTGTTTTTT
d_call: TRBD1; v_call: TRBV10-3; j_call: TRBJ2-1; cdr3_length: 14; clone_size: .; cdr3_aa: CAINRGQGYNEQFF; cdr3_nt: TGTGCCATCAATCGGGGACAGGGGTACAATGAGCAGTTCTTC
d_call: TRBD1; v_call: TRBV27; j_call: TRBJ2-7; cdr3_length: 14; clone_size: .; cdr3_aa: CASSLPGQHNEQYF; cdr3_nt: TGTGCCAGCAGTCTGCCGGGACAGCACAACGAGCAGTACTTC
d_call: TRBD1; v_call: TRBV28; j_call: TRBJ1-1; cdr3_length: 14; clone_size: .; cdr3_aa: CASSLSITGEKAFF; cdr3_nt: TGTGCCAGCAGTTTAAGTATCACAGGGGAAAAAGCTTTCTTT